This is a list of T cell receptor beta chains from one sample in a study of blood T cells in healthy people across ages. TCRdb analysed the 5' RACE reads with MiXCR anew, one entry per CDR3 protein. The table includes approximately 850,000 distinct CDR3 sequences, roughly 64% detected once. Sequencing used blood. Receptors were obtained from a man aged 30-40 years in good health. CDR3s include the opening cysteine and the closing phenylalanine or tryptophan. A D gene is named only where the DNA matches it firmly. For some rows the clone size is stated as once, few or many, or as a class when expanded; others skip it.

size,J,D,V,DNA,CDR3
NA,TRBJ2-7,TRBD2,TRBV7-2,TGTGCCAGCAGCTCGCTAGCGGGGCCGTTATACGAGCAGTACTTC,CASSSLAGPLYEQYF
NA,TRBJ2-6,TRBD2,TRBV11-1,TGTGCCAGCAGCTATTCCGTCGGACTAGCGGGAGGCAAGAGGTCTGGGGCCAACGTCCTGACTTTC,CASSYSVGLAGGKRSGANVLTF
NA,TRBJ2-7,NA,TRBV6-1,TGTGCCACCACTAACAGGGCAAGGAACGAGCAGTACTTC,CATTNRARNEQYF
NA,TRBJ2-1,TRBD2,TRBV9,TGTGCCAGCAGCCCTAGCGGGCGGACCAATGAGCAGTTCTTC,CASSPSGRTNEQFF
NA,TRBJ2-7,NA,TRBV6-2/TRBV6-3,TGTGCCAGCCTTTCATGGGACATCTCCTACGAGCAGTACTTC,CASLSWDISYEQYF
few,TRBJ1-5,NA,TRBV7-2,TGTGCCAGCAGCTTGGGGGGGTCGAAGCCCCAGCATTTT,CASSLGGSKPQHF
NA,TRBJ2-7,NA,TRBV20-1,TGCAGTGCTAGAGGAGACAGGTCTGACGAGCAGTACTTC,CSARGDRSDEQYF
NA,TRBJ2-5,NA,TRBV20-1,TGCAGTGCTAGATCCTCTGGGGACATCCAAGAGACCCAGTACTTC,CSARSSGDIQETQYF
NA,TRBJ1-2,NA,TRBV20-1,TGCAGTGCTCGTAGACCTCTTAACTATGGCTACACCTTC,CSARRPLNYGYTF
few,TRBJ1-2,NA,TRBV20-1,TGCAGTACAGGGTTCGGCTATGGCTACACCTTC,CSTGFGYGYTF
few,TRBJ2-3,NA,TRBV14,TGTGCCAGCAGCCAACGTATTTCCACGCAGTATTTT,CASSQRISTQYF
NA,TRBJ1-5,NA,TRBV7-6,TGTGCCAGCAGCCCTAGGATGGGGGGCCAGAGCAATCAGCCCCAGCATTTT,CASSPRMGGQSNQPQHF
few,TRBJ2-1,TRBD2,TRBV20-1,TGCAGTGCTGAAGGGACTAGCGGTTACAATGAGCAGTTCTTC,CSAEGTSGYNEQFF
few,TRBJ2-7,NA,TRBV12-3/TRBV12-4,TGTGCCAGCAGTCGGGCCTTGGGATCCTGGTTCGAGCAGTACTTC,CASSRALGSWFEQYF
NA,TRBJ2-1,TRBD2,TRBV11-1,TGTGCCAGCAGCTTAGAGGGTGGGGGACTAGCGGAAGGGAAATACAATGAGCAGTTCTTC,CASSLEGGGLAEGKYNEQFF
NA,TRBJ2-4,NA,TRBV2,TGTGCCAGCAGTGTGGGTCCGGCCGGGGAGCAGTACTTC,CASSVGPAGEQYF
NA,TRBJ2-3,TRBD2,TRBV20-1,TGCAGTGCTACCGGGACTAGCGGTATCACAGATACGCAGTATTTT,CSATGTSGITDTQYF
NA,TRBJ2-1,NA,TRBV2,TGTGCCAGCACCCAGGACTGGAGCTCCTACAATGAGCAGTTCTTC,CASTQDWSSYNEQFF
NA,TRBJ2-3,NA,TRBV12-3/TRBV12-4,TGTGCCAGCAGTTTGGGCTCAACCCTAGATACGCAGTATTTT,CASSLGSTLDTQYF
NA,TRBJ2-7,TRBD1,TRBV6-1,TGTGCCAGCAGGATGAGGCGGGACAGGGTTGACGAGCAGTACTTC,CASRMRRDRVDEQYF
NA,TRBJ2-5,NA,TRBV20-1,TGCAGTGCTAGGGGTAGCGGCCGCCGATTGGAGACCCAGTACTTC,CSARGSGRRLETQYF
NA,TRBJ2-5,NA,TRBV29-1,TGCAGCGTTGCCGGGACTGAAGAGACCCAGTACTTC,CSVAGTEETQYF
few,TRBJ2-7,TRBD2,TRBV5-1,TGCGCCAGCAGCTCGGGACTAGCGGGGTTCTCCTACGAGCAGTACTTC,CASSSGLAGFSYEQYF
NA,TRBJ2-5,NA,TRBV20-1,TGCAGTGCTAGCGGGAACAGGGAGGAGACCCAGTACTTC,CSASGNREETQYF
NA,TRBJ2-7,TRBD2,TRBV20-1,TGCAGTGCCCCACAAGGGACTAGCGGATACTACGAGCAGTACTTC,CSAPQGTSGYYEQYF
NA,TRBJ2-1,TRBD2,TRBV7-2,TGTGCCAGCAGAAACACCGGGACTATAAACAATGAGCAGTTCTTC,CASRNTGTINNEQFF
NA,TRBJ2-3,NA,TRBV7-3,TGTGCCAGCAGCCTTAGCCCAAGCGGCACAGATACGCAGTATTTT,CASSLSPSGTDTQYF
NA,TRBJ2-7,NA,TRBV6-6,TGTTCCAGCGCTCATGGCAAGCAGTACTTC,CSSAHGKQYF
NA,TRBJ2-4,NA,TRBV7-9,TGTGCCGGAGCGAGGGGAAACATTCAGTACTTC,CAGARGNIQYF
NA,TRBJ2-5,TRBD2,TRBV7-2,TGTGCCAGCAGCTTCGATGCGGGAGAGGCGACCCAGTACTTC,CASSFDAGEATQYF
NA,TRBJ2-3,NA,TRBV30,TGTGCCTGGAGTGTACGGGCAGATACGCAGTATTTT,CAWSVRADTQYF
NA,TRBJ2-5,NA,TRBV12-3/TRBV12-4,TGTGCCAGCAGTCGCCGCCCGTCAGAGACCCAGTACTTC,CASSRRPSETQYF
NA,TRBJ2-5,NA,TRBV4-3,TGCGCCAGCAGCCAAGATAAGGGGACCCAGTACTTC,CASSQDKGTQYF
NA,TRBJ1-2,NA,TRBV12-3/TRBV12-4,TGTGCCAGCAGTTTTTTCGGGTCAGTCGATGGCTACACCTTC,CASSFFGSVDGYTF
NA,TRBJ2-7,TRBD1,TRBV20-1,TGCAGTGCTAGCCCGGGACAGGGGGAACAGTACTTC,CSASPGQGEQYF
few,TRBJ2-4,NA,TRBV29-1,TGCAGCTCCGTTATACAGGGCCTTGAAAACATTCAGTACTTC,CSSVIQGLENIQYF
NA,TRBJ1-1,TRBD1,TRBV15,TGTGCCACCGGGGGACGGGACAGGGTTTCCACTGAAGCTTTCTTT,CATGGRDRVSTEAFF
NA,TRBJ2-1,NA,TRBV7-2,TGTGCCAGCAGCTTAGCGCGATTCAATGAGCAGTTCTTC,CASSLARFNEQFF
few,TRBJ2-5,NA,TRBV7-2,TGTGCCAGCAGCCCGTCGCCAGGGGGGGAGACCCAGTACTTC,CASSPSPGGETQYF
NA,TRBJ1-6,NA,TRBV7-2,TGTGCCAGCAGCTTAGCGGCCCCCAGGTCCCCCAATTCACCCCTCCACTTT,CASSLAAPRSPNSPLHF
NA,TRBJ2-7,TRBD2,TRBV20-1,TGCAGTGCTAGAGAGGGACTAGCGGGGTTCCATGAGCAGTACTTC,CSAREGLAGFHEQYF
few,TRBJ2-3,NA,TRBV9,TGTGCCAGCAGCGTGCCCGGTGATACGCAGTATTTT,CASSVPGDTQYF
NA,TRBJ1-3,NA,TRBV29-1,TGCAGCGTTGGCACAGGGAGAAACACCATATATTTT,CSVGTGRNTIYF
NA,TRBJ2-5,NA,TRBV7-9,TGTGCCAGCAGCCCACGGAGGGCCTTTTTAGAGACCCAGTACTTC,CASSPRRAFLETQYF
NA,TRBJ2-5,NA,TRBV7-9,TGTGCCAGCAGCTTACAGGGGTGGAAAGAGACCCGGTACTTC,CASSLQGWKETRYF
once,TRBJ2-2,NA,TRBV7-8,TGTGCCAGCAGCTTGAGTACCGCGGGGCTGACCGGGGAGCTGTTTTTT,CASSLSTAGLTGELFF
NA,TRBJ2-7,NA,TRBV11-2,TGTGCCAGCAGCTCCCCCCCGGTCAGGGGAGACGAGCAGTACTTC,CASSSPPVRGDEQYF
NA,TRBJ1-5,NA,TRBV7-9,TGTGCCAGCAGCGTAGACTTGGGGAGTCAGCCCCAGCATTTT,CASSVDLGSQPQHF
NA,TRBJ2-1,NA,TRBV6-2/TRBV6-3,TGTGCCAGCAGTCCCCTCCAGGCTAGCTTGGTTGAGCAGTTCTTC,CASSPLQASLVEQFF
NA,TRBJ2-3,TRBD2,TRBV6-2/TRBV6-3,TGTGCCAGCAGTGCTTCGACTAGCGGGAGATTGGATACGCAGTATTTT,CASSASTSGRLDTQYF
NA,TRBJ2-3,NA,TRBV6-1,TGTGCCAGCAGTGATCGGGGTGGGACTTACACAGATACGCAGTATTTT,CASSDRGGTYTDTQYF
few,TRBJ2-1,TRBD2,TRBV20-1,TGCAGTTCCCTAGTCGCTAGCGGGAGGATAAGCGGTGAGCAGTTCTTC,CSSLVASGRISGEQFF
few,TRBJ2-5,TRBD1,TRBV29-1,TGCAGCGTATTGATACAGGGGTCCCAAGAGACCCAGTACTTC,CSVLIQGSQETQYF